One and the same sample provided the 17 T cell receptor beta chains below, sequenced in a study of identical twins. TCRdb used MiXCR to reprocess the 5' RACE reads, holding one entry per CDR3 protein. Of roughly 690,000 distinct CDR3 sequences in the sample, about 20% were seen once. This sample was shared with a second study, whose subject was T cells expressing NK-cell markers.

The specimen was PBMCs. Receptors were obtained from a woman aged 18-29 years in good health.

This clonotype appeared a few times. The chain has TRBV6-6 and TRBJ1-4; D gene uncertain. V was trimmed by 2 bases and J by 10 bases, leaving 8 bases between them. Germline assignment: CDR1 MNHNY and CDR2 SVGAGI (reference sequence). CDR3 length: 12 amino acids. CDR3 sequence: CASSYEWGKLFF. DNA of the CDR3: TGTGCCAGCAGTTACGAGTGGGGAAAACTGTTTTTT.

This clonotype was recorded at least ten times. The chain uses TRBV6-5 and TRBJ2-5; TRBD2 agrees at 9 bases. V gave up 5 bases and J gave up 2 bases; unmatched junction bases: 6. This CDR3 region has 15 residues. The germline V gene has CDR1 MNHEY and CDR2 SVGAGI. The CDR3 sequence: CASSNLAGKQETQYF. Here the CDR3 DNA reads TGTGCCAGCAGTAACCTAGCGGGGAAGCAAGAGACCCAGTACTTC.

The chain is built from TRBV20-1 and TRBJ2-3, with D possibly matching TRBD1 (6 bases). The CDR3 is 16 residues long. V dropped 1 base and J dropped 3 bases, with 17 bases sitting between them. Germline V gives CDR1 DFQATT, CDR2 SNEGSKA (reference sequence). The CDR3 DNA reads as TGCAGTGCTAGAGGTTTTACAGGGCTTTCGACAGATACGCAGTATTTT. The encoded protein is CSARGFTGLSTDTQYF.

This clonotype was observed many times. The V call is TRBV11-1, the J call TRBJ1-5; 11 positions agree with TRBD1. The CDR3 consists of 18 residues. Germline V gene lookup returns CDR1 SGHAT and CDR2 FQDESV (reference sequence). J lost 6 bases, V lost 3 bases, and 13 bases had no gene match. The CDR3 sequence is CASSFGDKGQGAGQPQHF. CDR3 DNA sequence: TGTGCCAGCAGCTTTGGGGATAAAGGACAGGGGGCTGGTCAGCCCCAGCATTTT.

This clonotype was observed a few times. The chain carries TRBV6-1 and TRBJ2-7; the D call may be TRBD1 or TRBD2 (5 bases each). In germline, CDR1 is MNHNS, CDR2 SASEGT. V shed 6 bases and J shed 3 bases, with 18 bases lying between them. The CDR3 spans 15 residues. CDR3 loop: CASRLVEGQSYEQYF. DNA of the CDR3: TGTGCCAGCAGACTGGTCGAGGGGCAAAGCTACGAGCAGTACTTC.

This clonotype has ten or more counts. Here the CDR3 DNA reads TGTGCCAGCAGCCATCGCTGGTACGAGCAGTACTTC. This gives the protein CASSHRWYEQYF. The chain links TRBV3-1 to TRBJ2-7; no firm D call. Trimming shortened V by 3 bases and J by 4 bases, and 7 bases separated the two germline ends. CDR3 length: 12 residues. Per the germline V gene, CDR1 is LGHDT and CDR2 is YNNKEL (reference sequence).

This clonotype came up many times. The DNA of the CDR3 is TGTGCCACCAGTGCCTCGGGGGGCAATGAGCAGTTCTTC. This sequence encodes CATSASGGNEQFF. This sequence joins TRBV24-1 and TRBJ2-1, with 7 nucleotides matching TRBD2. This CDR3 is built from 13 residues. J was trimmed by 6 bases and V by 5 bases; bases with no gene match: 3. The germline V gene encodes CDR1 KGHDR and CDR2 SFDVKD.

The J gene is TRBJ2-1, the V gene TRBV29-1; D may be TRBD1 (5 bases). This CDR3 has 13 amino acids. Trimming removed 4 bases at V and 5 bases at J, with 12 bases between. Germline V gives CDR1 SQVTM, CDR2 ANQGSEA. The CDR3 loop reads CSVVSETDNEQFF. The CDR3 DNA reads TGCAGCGTTGTCTCTGAGACAGACAATGAGCAGTTCTTC.

The gene calls are TRBV20-1 and TRBJ2-5, with 8 bases identical to TRBD1. The CDR3 spans 15 residues. Germline values: CDR1 DFQATT, CDR2 SNEGSKA (reference sequence). J lost 0 bases, V lost 7 bases, and 10 bases had no gene match. The CDR3 DNA sequence: TGCAGTGTGAGGCCTGCGACAGGGGACCAAGAGACCCAGTACTTC. Protein: CSVRPATGDQETQYF.

This clonotype has more than one count but fewer than ten. The chain carries TRBV5-4 and TRBJ2-1, with TRBD2 identical over 9 bases. V shed 2 bases, J shed 8 bases, and the junction held 14 bases outside the gene matches. Germline CDR1 and CDR2: SGHNT and YYREEE (reference sequence). This CDR3 is built from 17 residues. DNA of the CDR3: TGTGCCAGCAGCTTCAAAAGGTTGCGGGAGGGCCGGGATGAGCAGTTCTTC. Its translation: CASSFKRLREGRDEQFF.

The V call is TRBV12-3 or TRBV12-4, the J call TRBJ2-7; D might be TRBD1 or TRBD2, each matching 6 bases. Trimming cost V 6 bases and J 4 bases, with 13 bases left between them. The CDR3 loop spans 13 amino acids. The CDR3 loop is CASSPQGRYEQYF. Here the CDR3 DNA reads TGTGCCAGCAGCCCCCAGGGGAGGTACGAGCAGTACTTC.

With respect to this clonotype: A much larger clone lies a single base off, so this may be a read error. V is TRBV12-3 or TRBV12-4 and J is TRBJ2-1; D is unresolved. The CDR3 length is 11 residues. CDR3 sequence: CGSSTHNEQFF. In nucleotides, the CDR3 is TGTGGCAGCAGTACCCACAATGAGCAGTTCTTC.

To note about this clonotype: Mismatch with germline at one junction end may stem from a read error. The V call is TRBV10-3, the J call TRBJ1-6; maybe TRBD1 (5 bases). This CDR3 region has 13 residues. The V gene's germline CDR1 is ENHRY and CDR2 SYGVKD. CDR3 protein: CAISETNGRGLDF. The CDR3 region has the DNA TGTGCCATCAGTGAGACGAATGGACGGGGACTTGACTTT.

The V call is TRBV27, the J call TRBJ2-5, with D possibly called TRBD1 or TRBD2 (6 bases each). V was trimmed by 8 bases and J by 4 bases, leaving 17 bases between them. Germline V gene sequence: CDR1 MNHEY, CDR2 SMNVEV (reference sequence). The CDR3 consists of 14 residues. DNA for the CDR3: TGTGCCAGCTCCAGGAGGGGGACAACAGAGACCCAGTACTTC. Amino acids: CASSRRGTTETQYF.

This clonotype has only a few counts. The chain joins TRBV4-3 to TRBJ1-2; no clear D gene. Germline V gene data show CDR1 as LGHNA and CDR2 as YSLEER. This CDR3 is 14 amino acids long. V lost 0 bases, J lost 2 bases, and 7 bases lay in between. The CDR3 sequence: CASSQEGGNYGYTF. CDR3 in DNA: TGCGCCAGCAGCCAAGAGGGCGGGAACTATGGCTACACCTTC.

This clonotype came up a few times. V gene TRBV20-1 combines with J gene TRBJ1-5; no firm D call. The V gene's germline CDR1 is DFQATT and CDR2 SNEGSKA (reference sequence). This CDR3 is built from 13 residues. Trimming cost V 5 bases and J 0 bases, with 8 bases left between them. The CDR3 protein is CSAATDSNQPQHF. In nucleotides, the CDR3 is TGCAGTGCTGCGACGGATAGCAATCAGCCCCAGCATTTT.

This clonotype was detected a few times. The J gene is TRBJ1-6, the V gene TRBV7-8; no reliable D call. Germline CDR1 and CDR2: SGHVS and FQNEAQ. The V end lost 2 bases, the J end lost 9 bases, and 14 bases lay between the germline ends. The CDR3 consists of 15 residues. The CDR3 nucleotides read TGTGCCAGCAGCTTATCCGCCGGGAGTGCTTCACCCCTCCACTTT. It codes for CASSLSAGSASPLHF.